This T cell receptor (beta chain) was documented in a study of blood T cells in healthy people across ages. Per germline, CDR1 DFQATT and CDR2 SNEGSKA (reference sequence). V dropped 1 base and J dropped 4 bases, with 10 bases sitting between them. The CDR3 has 13 amino acids. Together with a sample-barcoded 5' primer, a J-beta primer mix was included in a second PCR lasting about 7 to 12 cycles. MiXCR, applied by TCRdb to the 5' RACE reads, yields one record per CDR3 protein. The sample includes nearly 1 million distinct CDR3 sequences, roughly half of them seen just once. The V and J genes are TRBV20-1 and TRBJ2-5, with no clear D. Material: blood. This receptor was identified in a woman aged 60 to 75 in good health. CDR3 amino acids: CSARAGFRETQYF. In DNA, the CDR3 is TGCAGTGCTAGAGCCGGGTTTAGAGAGACCCAGTACTTC.